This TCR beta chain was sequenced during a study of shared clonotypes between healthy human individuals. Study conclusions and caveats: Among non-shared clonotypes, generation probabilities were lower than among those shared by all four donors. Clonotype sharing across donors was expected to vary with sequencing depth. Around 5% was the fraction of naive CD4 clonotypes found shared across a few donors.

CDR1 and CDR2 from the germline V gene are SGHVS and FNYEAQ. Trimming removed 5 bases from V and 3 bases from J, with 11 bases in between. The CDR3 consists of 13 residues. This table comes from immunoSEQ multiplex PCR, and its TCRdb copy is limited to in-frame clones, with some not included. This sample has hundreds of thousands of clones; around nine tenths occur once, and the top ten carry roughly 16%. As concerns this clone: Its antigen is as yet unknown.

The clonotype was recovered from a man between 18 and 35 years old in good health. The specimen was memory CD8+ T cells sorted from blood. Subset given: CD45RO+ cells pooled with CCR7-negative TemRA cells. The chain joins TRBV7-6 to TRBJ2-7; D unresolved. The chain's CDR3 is CASSLQGRYEQYF. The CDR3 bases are TGTGCCAGCAGCCTCCAAGGGCGCTACGAGCAGTACTTC.